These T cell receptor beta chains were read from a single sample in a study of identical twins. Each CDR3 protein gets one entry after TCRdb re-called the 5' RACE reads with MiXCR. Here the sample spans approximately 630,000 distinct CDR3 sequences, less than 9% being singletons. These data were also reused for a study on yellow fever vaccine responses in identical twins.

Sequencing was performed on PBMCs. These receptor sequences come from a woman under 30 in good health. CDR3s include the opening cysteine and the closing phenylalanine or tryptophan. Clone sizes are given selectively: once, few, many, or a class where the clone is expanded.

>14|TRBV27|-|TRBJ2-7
CASSFRRPPYEQYF
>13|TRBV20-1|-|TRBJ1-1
CSARDTEHTEAFF
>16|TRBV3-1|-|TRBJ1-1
CASSLRRDRGLTEAFF
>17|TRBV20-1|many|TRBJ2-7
CSARDEGGGTSDYEQYF
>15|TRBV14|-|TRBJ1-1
CASSQGVGFSTEAFF
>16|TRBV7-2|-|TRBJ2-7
CASSSDGLAGVREQYF
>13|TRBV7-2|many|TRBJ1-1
CASSLATNTEAFF
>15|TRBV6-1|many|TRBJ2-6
CASSPQGAGANVLTF
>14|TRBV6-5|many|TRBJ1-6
CASSYQGLSSPLHF
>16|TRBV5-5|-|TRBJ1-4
CASSSTLGTTNEKLFF
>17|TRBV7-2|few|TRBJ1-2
CASSNGQGAGFGYGYTF
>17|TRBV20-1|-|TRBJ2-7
CSARASSGRISSYEQYF
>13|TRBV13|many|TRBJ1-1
CASSPPLITEAFF
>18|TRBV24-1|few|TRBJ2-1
CATSDAPGTTDRYNEQFF
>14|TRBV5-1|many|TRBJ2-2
CASSLVMDTGELFF
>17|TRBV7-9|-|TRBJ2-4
CASSFGIVDRGKNIQYF
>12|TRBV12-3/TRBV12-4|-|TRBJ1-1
CASSLKTPEAFF
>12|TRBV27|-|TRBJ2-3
CASSLSVGTQYF
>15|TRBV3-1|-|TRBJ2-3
CASSHSGGSSDTQYF
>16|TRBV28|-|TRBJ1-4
CASSFVWGLVNEKLFF
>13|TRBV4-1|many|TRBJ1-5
CASSPSRGQPQHF
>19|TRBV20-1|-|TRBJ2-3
CSALRTSGRASRSADTQYF
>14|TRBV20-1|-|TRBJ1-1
CSAGPGISNTEAFF
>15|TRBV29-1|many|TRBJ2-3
CSAAAGSGSTDTQYF
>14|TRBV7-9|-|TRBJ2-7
CASSRGGAVYEQYF
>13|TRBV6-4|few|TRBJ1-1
CASSPDRATGAFF
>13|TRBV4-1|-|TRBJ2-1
CASSQGGRNEQFF
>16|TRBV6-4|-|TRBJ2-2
CASSREPRADTGELFF
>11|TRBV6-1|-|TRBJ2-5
CASMTAETQYF
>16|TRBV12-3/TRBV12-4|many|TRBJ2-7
CASSLGGLAGSYEQYF
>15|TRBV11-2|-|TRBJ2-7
CASSLEGPTNYEQYF
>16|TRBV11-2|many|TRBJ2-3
CASSLMPGPSTDTQYF